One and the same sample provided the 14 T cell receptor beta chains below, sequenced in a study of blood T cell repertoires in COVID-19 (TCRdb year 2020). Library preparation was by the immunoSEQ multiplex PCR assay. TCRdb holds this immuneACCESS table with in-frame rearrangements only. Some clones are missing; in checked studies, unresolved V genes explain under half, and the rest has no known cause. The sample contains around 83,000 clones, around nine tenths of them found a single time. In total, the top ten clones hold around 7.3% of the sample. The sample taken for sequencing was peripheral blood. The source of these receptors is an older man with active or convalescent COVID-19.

The CDR3 spells CASSEEGASPLHF. DNA for the CDR3: TGTGCCAGCAGTGAAGAAGGGGCCTCACCCCTCCACTTT. This chain links TRBV2 with TRBJ1-6, with D possibly being TRBD1 (5 bases). V was cut by 1 base and J by 10 bases, with 8 bases left in between. CDR3 size: 13 residues. Germline V gene lookup returns CDR1 SNHLY and CDR2 FYNNEI.

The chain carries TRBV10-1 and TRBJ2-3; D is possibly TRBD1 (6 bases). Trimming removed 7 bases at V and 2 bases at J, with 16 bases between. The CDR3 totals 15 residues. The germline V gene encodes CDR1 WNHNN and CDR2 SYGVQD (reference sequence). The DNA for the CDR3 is TGCGCCAGCAAGAGGACAGCATCCGACACAGATACGCAGTATTTT. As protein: CASKRTASDTDTQYF.

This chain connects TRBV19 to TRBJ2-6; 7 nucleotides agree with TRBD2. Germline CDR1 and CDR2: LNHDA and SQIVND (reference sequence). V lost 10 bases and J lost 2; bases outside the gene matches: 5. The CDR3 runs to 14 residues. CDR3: CATTGGTGANVLTF. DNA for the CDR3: TGTGCCACCACGGGGGGAACTGGGGCCAACGTCCTGACTTTC.

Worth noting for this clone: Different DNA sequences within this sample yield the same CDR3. CDR3 in amino acids: CSVGTGSNQPQHF. CDR3 sequence (DNA): TGCAGCGTTGGAACTGGTAGCAATCAGCCCCAGCATTTT. This chain connects TRBV29-1 to TRBJ1-5; no definite D call. Looked up from germline, CDR1 is SQVTM and CDR2 is ANQGSEA. This CDR3 contains 13 residues. The V end was cut by 4 bases, the J end by 0 bases, with 7 bases between. Based on the CDR3 plus reference TRBV29-1 and TRBJ1-5, the full variable domain is SAVISQKPSRDICQRGTSLTIQCQVDSQVTMMFWYRQQPGQSLTLIATANQGSEATYESGFVIDKFPISRPNLTFSTLTVSNMSPEDSSIYLCSVGTGSNQPQHFGDGTRLSIL.

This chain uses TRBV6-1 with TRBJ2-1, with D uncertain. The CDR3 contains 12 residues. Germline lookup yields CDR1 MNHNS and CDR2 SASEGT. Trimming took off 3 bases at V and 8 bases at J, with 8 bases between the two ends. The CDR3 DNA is TGTGCCAGCAGTGAGCTAGGTGATGAGCAGTTCTTC. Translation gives CASSELGDEQFF.

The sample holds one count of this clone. CDR3 nucleotides: TGTGCCATCAGTGGGCAGGACAGAGACCAAGAGACCCAGTACTTC. Translation gives CAISGQDRDQETQYF. This rearrangement joins TRBV10-3 to TRBJ2-5; a possible D gene is TRBD1 (6 bases). V dropped 4 bases and J dropped 0 bases, with 12 bases sitting between them. The CDR3 consists of 15 residues. CDR1 is ENHRY and CDR2 is SYGVKD in the germline V gene.

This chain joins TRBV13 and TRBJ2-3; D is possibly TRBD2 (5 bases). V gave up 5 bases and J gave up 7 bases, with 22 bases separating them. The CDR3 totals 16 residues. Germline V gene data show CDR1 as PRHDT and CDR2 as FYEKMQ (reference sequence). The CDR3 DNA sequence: TGTGCCAGCAGCGACGCTCAGCGGCCTAACCTCAATACGCAGTATTTT. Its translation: CASSDAQRPNLNTQYF.

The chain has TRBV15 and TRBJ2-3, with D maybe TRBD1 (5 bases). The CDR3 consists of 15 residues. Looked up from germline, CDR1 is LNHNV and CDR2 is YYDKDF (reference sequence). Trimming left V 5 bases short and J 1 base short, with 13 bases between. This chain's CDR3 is CATSGAGPGTDTQYF. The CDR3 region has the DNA TGTGCCACCAGCGGGGCTGGGCCGGGCACAGATACGCAGTATTTT.

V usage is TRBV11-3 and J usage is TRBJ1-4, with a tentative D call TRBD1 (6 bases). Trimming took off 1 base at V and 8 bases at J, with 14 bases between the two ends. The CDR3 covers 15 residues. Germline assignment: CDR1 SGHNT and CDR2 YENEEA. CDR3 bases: TGTGCCAGCAGCTTAGCTGACAGGTGGGAAGAAAAACTGTTTTTT. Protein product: CASSLADRWEEKLFF.

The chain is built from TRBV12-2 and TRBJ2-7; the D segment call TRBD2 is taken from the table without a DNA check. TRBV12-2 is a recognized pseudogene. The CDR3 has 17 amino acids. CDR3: CASRARRDSRVRYEQYV. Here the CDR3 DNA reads TGTGCAAGTCGCGCGCGACGGGACTCGAGGGTTCGCTACGAGCAGTACGTC.

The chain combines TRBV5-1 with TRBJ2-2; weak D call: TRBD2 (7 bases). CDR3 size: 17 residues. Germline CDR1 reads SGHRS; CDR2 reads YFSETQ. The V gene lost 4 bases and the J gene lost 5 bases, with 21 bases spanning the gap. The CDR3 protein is CASSGPGGAEGTGELFF. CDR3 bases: TGCGCCAGCAGCGGTCCGGGGGGCGCAGAAGGAACCGGGGAGCTGTTTTTT.

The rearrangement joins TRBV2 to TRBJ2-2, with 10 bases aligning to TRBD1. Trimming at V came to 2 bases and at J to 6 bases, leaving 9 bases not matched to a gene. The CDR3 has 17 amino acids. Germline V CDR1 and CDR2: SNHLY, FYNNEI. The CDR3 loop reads CASSERGTGAGSGELFF. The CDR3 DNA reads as TGTGCCAGCAGTGAAAGGGGGACAGGGGCTGGCTCCGGGGAGCTGTTTTTT.

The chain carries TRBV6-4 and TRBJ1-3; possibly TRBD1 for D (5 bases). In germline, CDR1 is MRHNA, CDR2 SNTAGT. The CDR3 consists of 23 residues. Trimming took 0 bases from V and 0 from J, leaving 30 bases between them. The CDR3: CASSDSNSQSPEGQTLSGNTIYF. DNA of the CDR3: TGTGCCAGCAGTGACTCGAATTCGCAATCCCCGGAGGGGCAAACCCTCTCTGGAAACACCATATATTTT.

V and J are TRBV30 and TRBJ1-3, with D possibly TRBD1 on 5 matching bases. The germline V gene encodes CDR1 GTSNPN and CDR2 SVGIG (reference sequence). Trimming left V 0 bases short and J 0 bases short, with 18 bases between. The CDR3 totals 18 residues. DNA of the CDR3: TGTGCCTGGAGTGTAATTGTGAGACAAGGGGTCTCTGGAAACACCATATATTTT. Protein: CAWSVIVRQGVSGNTIYF. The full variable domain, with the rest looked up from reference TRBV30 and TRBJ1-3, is SQTIHQWPATLVQPVGSPLSLECTVEGTSNPNLYWYRQAAGRGLQLLFYSVGIGQISSEVPQNLSASRPQDRQFILSSKKLLLSDSGFYLCAWSVIVRQGVSGNTIYFGEGSWLTVV.